A selection of T cell receptor beta chains follows, all from one sample in a study of shared T cell receptors in the human thymus. Sequencing was performed with immunoSEQ multiplex PCR; in TCRdb, only in-frame clones are kept and a portion is missing. This sample has 500,000 to 750,000 clones; 70% to 90% occur once, and the top ten carry around 0.0099%. The same specimen was also included in a second study, on human thymus T cells.

Sequencing was carried out using thymocytes. Receptors were obtained from a boy under two years old with a congenital heart defect. The CDR3 runs from the conserved cysteine through the conserved F or W. Fields, in order: V gene, D gene, J gene, clone size, CDR3 DNA, CDR3 protein. D genes are given only for firm matches. Only some rows state a clone size, as once, few, many or a class for expanded clones.

TRBV7-6,NA,TRBJ2-5,NA,TGTGCCAGCAGCTTAATACGGGAGGAGACCCAGTACTTC,CASSLIREETQYF
TRBV10-3,NA,TRBJ2-7,NA,TGTGCCATCAGAGGCCTCTACAGGGAGGGTGGCGAGCAGTACTTC,CAIRGLYREGGEQYF
TRBV2,TRBD2,TRBJ2-7,NA,TGTGCCAGCGGCCTCGTAGCGGGAGGAACCTACGAGCAGTACTTC,CASGLVAGGTYEQYF
TRBV6-5,TRBD1,TRBJ1-1,NA,TGTGCCAGCAGTTCAACCAGGGGGCCGGGCACTGAAGCTTTCTTT,CASSSTRGPGTEAFF
TRBV4-1,NA,TRBJ1-4,NA,TGCGCCAGCAGCCGCACTTGGGACCGAGGGGGGGATGAAAAACTGTTTTTT,CASSRTWDRGGDEKLFF
TRBV6-1,NA,TRBJ2-1,NA,TGTGCCAGCAGTGCCGACAGCCAAGGACCCTACTACAATGAGCAGTTCTTC,CASSADSQGPYYNEQFF
TRBV2,TRBD2,TRBJ2-1,NA,TGTGCCAGCAGTGTAGGCGGGGGGTGGCTGAGTGAGCAGTTCTTC,CASSVGGGWLSEQFF
TRBV27,TRBD1,TRBJ2-7,NA,TGTGCCAGCAGTTGGGGACAGGGTCTAAACGAGCAGTACTTC,CASSWGQGLNEQYF
TRBV30,TRBD1,TRBJ2-7,NA,TGTGCCTGGAGAGAGACAGGGTCCCACGAGCAGTACTTC,CAWRETGSHEQYF
TRBV27,TRBD2,TRBJ2-5,NA,TGTGCCAGCAGTTTAGTAAGCGGGAGGGCCGGAGAGACCCAGTACTTC,CASSLVSGRAGETQYF
TRBV2,NA,TRBJ1-3,NA,TGTGCCCGCCGGGCGGGGGCGGCAAACACCATATATTTT,CARRAGAANTIYF
TRBV28,NA,TRBJ2-7,NA,TGTGCCAGCAGCCCGGGACTCCCCGAGCAGTACTTC,CASSPGLPEQYF
TRBV5-4,TRBD2,TRBJ2-5,NA,TGTGCCAGCAGCTTTACGGGAGGGGAGACCCAGTACTTC,CASSFTGGETQYF
TRBV28,NA,TRBJ2-7,few,TGTGCCAGCAGTTTGAGGCGTCCGGTGGAGCAGTACTTC,CASSLRRPVEQYF
TRBV5-1,TRBD2,TRBJ2-1,NA,TGCGCCAGCAGATTACGTCCGGGACTAGCGGGAGGGGGGACCTACAATGAGCAGTTCTTC,CASRLRPGLAGGGTYNEQFF
TRBV23-1,NA,TRBJ1-3,few,TGCGCCAGCAGTCAATCCGGGTCTGGAAACACCATATATTTT,CASSQSGSGNTIYF